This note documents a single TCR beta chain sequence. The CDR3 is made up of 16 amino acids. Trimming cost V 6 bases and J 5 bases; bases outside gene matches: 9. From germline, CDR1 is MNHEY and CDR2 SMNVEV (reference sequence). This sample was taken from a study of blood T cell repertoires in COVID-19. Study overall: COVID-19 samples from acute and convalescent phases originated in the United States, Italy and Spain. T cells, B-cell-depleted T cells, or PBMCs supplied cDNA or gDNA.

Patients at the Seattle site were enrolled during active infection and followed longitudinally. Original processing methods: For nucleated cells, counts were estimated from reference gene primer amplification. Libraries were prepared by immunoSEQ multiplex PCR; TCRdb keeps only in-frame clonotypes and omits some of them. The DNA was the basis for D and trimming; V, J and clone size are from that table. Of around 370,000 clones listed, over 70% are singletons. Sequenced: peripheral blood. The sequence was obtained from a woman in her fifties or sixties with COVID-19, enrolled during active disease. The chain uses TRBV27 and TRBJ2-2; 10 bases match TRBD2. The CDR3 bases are TGTGCCAGCAGGCCATCAGGGACTAGCGCAACCGGGGAGCTGTTTTTT. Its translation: CASRPSGTSATGELFF.